Listed below are T cell receptor beta chains from one sample, sequenced in a study of post-analysis software for immune sequencing data. From the PCR reads, TCRdb called clonotypes with MiXCR, one entry per CDR3 protein. The table shows hundreds of thousands of distinct CDR3 sequences, with just under 30% occurring only once. The specimen sequenced was blood. These receptors originate from a girl under 18 with multiple sclerosis. Each CDR3 is given with its conserved first and last residue. Fields, in order: V gene, CDR3 protein.

TRBV6-5,CASSRGQGLYEQYF
TRBV6-6,CASSRSGSANEKLFF
TRBV27,CASSSLRSEAHTEAFF
TRBV6-2/TRBV6-3,CASSTTGTPDTQYF
TRBV6-2/TRBV6-3,CASSSREGINEQFF
TRBV20-1,CSARGVPPPDTQYF
TRBV5-1,CASSLDREEAFF
TRBV11-2,CASSLAGRLGSPLHF
TRBV5-1,CASSLASGAYEQYF
TRBV5-1,CASSEEGPQQFF